This TCR beta chain emerged from a study of blood T cell repertoires in COVID-19. The method was immunoSEQ multiplex PCR; TCRdb's version includes in-frame clones alone and lacks a portion of them. The sample has almost 300,000 clones, approximately 89% seen once. The CDR3 consists of 14 residues. The V gene's germline CDR1 is ENHRY and CDR2 SYGVKD. Trimming removed 3 bases at V and 1 base at J, with 7 bases between. The specimen sequenced was peripheral blood. The TCR originated in a woman in her 30s with COVID-19, enrolled during active disease. J is TRBJ1-5 and V is TRBV10-3; the D gene is possibly TRBD1 (6 bases). The CDR3 DNA is TGTGCCATCAGTGAAGGGGGAAGCAATCAGCCCCAGCATTTT. Protein sequence: CAISEGGSNQPQHF.